Sequencing of this TCR beta chain was carried out in a study of early T cells in non-severe SARS-CoV-2 infection. Regarding the study as a whole: Missing private and CD4 specificities, VDJdb matching favored anti-spike CD8 responses.

Tagging with unique molecular identifiers was applied to individual cDNA molecules. Via MiXCR, TCRdb re-called the 5' RACE reads, giving one row per CDR3 protein. The sample holds around 94,000 distinct CDR3 sequences, approximately 14% seen once. Trimming cost V 1 base and J 5 bases; bases outside gene matches: 10. CDR1 is SGHVS, CDR2 FQNEAQ, per germline. There are 17 residues in the CDR3. This clonotype occurred many times. As yet, its antigen is unknown. Sequencing input: whole blood. The clonotype was recovered from an adult who was a healthcare worker with PCR-confirmed SARS-CoV-2 infection or an uninfected control (not recorded which). This chain links TRBV7-8 with TRBJ1-1; 10 nucleotides match TRBD1. The CDR3: CASSLVRFGTGVTEAFF. Here the CDR3 DNA reads TGTGCCAGCAGCTTAGTTCGCTTCGGGACAGGGGTTACTGAAGCTTTCTTT.